This T cell receptor beta chain emerged from a study of post-analysis software for immune sequencing data. Overall study context: Relapsing-remitting, secondary progressive and progressive-relapsing courses of multiple sclerosis were included.

Findings and caveats of the study: F measure grouped same-batch samples tightly together. The normalized Chao1 diversity of multiple sclerosis patients was significantly lower than that of controls. TRBV segments more frequent in patients than in controls numbered a few and included TRBV5-6, TRBV5-1 and TRBV20-1.

CDR1 is MGHRA and CDR2 is YSYEKL in the germline V gene. V was shortened by 1 base and J by 4 bases, with 10 bases between the two germline ends. The CDR3 is 14 residues long. Researchers reported that TCR beta cDNA libraries carried unique molecular identifiers. Out of about 0.9 to 11 million T cells, a few hundred thousand cDNA molecules were generated. TCRdb independently ran MiXCR on the PCR reads; one entry per CDR3 protein. The sample has 380,000 or so distinct CDR3 sequences; roughly 38% are singletons. This clonotype was seen a handful of times. As yet, its antigen is unknown. The sequencing sample was made of blood. The J gene is TRBJ1-1, the V gene TRBV4-1; possibly TRBD1 for D (6 bases). This sequence originates from a girl aged 5 to 17 with multiple sclerosis. The CDR3 DNA is TGCGCCAGCAGCCAAGCGTCAGGGGTCACTGAAGCTTTCTTT. Its translation is CASSQASGVTEAFF.